The 27 T cell receptor beta chains below come from one sample, sequenced in a study of T cell responses to AZD1222 COVID-19 vaccine. Using immunoSEQ multiplex PCR, the repertoire was profiled, and TCRdb retains in-frame clones only, with some absent. The sample holds about 110,000 clones; nearly 90% are singletons and the top ten take 3.2%. The sequences come from peripheral blood, collected on day 0 of AZD1222 vaccination. Source of these receptors: an adult in good health.

J is TRBJ1-5 and V is TRBV28; D perhaps matches TRBD1 (6 bases). Trimming took 6 bases from V and 7 from J, leaving 19 bases between them. The CDR3 is 15 residues long. In germline, CDR1 is MDHEN, CDR2 SYDVKM. Here the CDR3 DNA reads TGTGCCAGCAGCGGACTCCGGGGGGCTCGACAGCCCCAGCATTTT. Translation gives CASSGLRGARQPQHF. The variable domain in full, completed from reference TRBV28 and TRBJ1-5, reads DVKVTQSSRYLVKRTGEKVFLECVQDMDHENMFWYRQDPGLGLRLIYFSYDVKMKEKGDIPEGYSVSREKKERFSLILESASTNQTSMYLCASSGLRGARQPQHFGDGTRLSIL.

The chain carries TRBV29-1 and TRBJ1-1; no reliable D call. CDR1 and CDR2 from the germline V gene are SQVTM and ANQGSEA. This CDR3 region has 14 residues. Trimming left V 5 bases short and J 1 base short, with 14 bases between. The DNA for the CDR3 is TGCAGCGTTCTTAATCAGGACTCGAACACTGAAGCTTTCTTT. Its translation is CSVLNQDSNTEAFF.

V is TRBV28 and J is TRBJ1-3; D is possibly TRBD1 (5 bases). Trimming took 6 bases from V and 0 from J, leaving 15 bases between them. In germline, CDR1 is MDHEN, CDR2 SYDVKM. The CDR3 spans 16 residues. CDR3 bases: TGTGCCAGCAGGGGGTTTGGGGGATACTCTGGAAACACCATATATTTT. It is translated as CASRGFGGYSGNTIYF. The full variable domain, in which reference TRBV28 and TRBJ1-3 provide the parts outside the CDR3, is DVKVTQSSRYLVKRTGEKVFLECVQDMDHENMFWYRQDPGLGLRLIYFSYDVKMKEKGDIPEGYSVSREKKERFSLILESASTNQTSMYLCASRGFGGYSGNTIYFGEGSWLTVV.

The CDR3 sequence is CASSLGEKLFF. In DNA form, the CDR3 reads TGTGCCAGCAGCTTAGGTGAAAAACTGTTTTTT. The chain employs TRBV11-2 and TRBJ1-4; D remains ambiguous. The CDR3 length is 11 residues. Trimming pared 1 base from V and 7 bases from J, leaving 1 base between. The germline CDR1 and CDR2 sequences are SGHAT and FQNNGV.

The chain carries TRBV4-1 and TRBJ1-2; D is uncertain. Per the germline V gene, CDR1 is MGHRA and CDR2 is YSYEKL. The CDR3 is 16 residues long. The ends were cut back, 3 bases at V and 7 bases at J, with 21 bases in the middle. CDR3 DNA: TGCGCCAGCAGCCATTCTCCCCCCCGAGGCGGGCCTGGCTACACCTTC. Translating it yields CASSHSPPRGGPGYTF.

The chain is built from TRBV15 and TRBJ2-5; 13 nucleotides agree with TRBD2. The V segment lost 3 bases and the J segment 2 bases; nucleotides outside the gene matches: 0. Germline V gene data show CDR1 as LNHNV and CDR2 as YYDKDF (reference sequence). The length of the CDR3 is 15 residues. The CDR3 spells CATSRGLAGQETQYF. DNA of the CDR3: TGTGCCACCAGCAGGGGACTAGCGGGACAAGAGACCCAGTACTTC. The full variable domain, rest sourced from reference TRBV15 and TRBJ2-5, is DAMVIQNPRYQVTQFGKPVTLSCSQTLNHNVMYWYQQKSSQAPKLLFHYYDKDFNNEADTPDNFQSRRPNTSFCFLDIRSPGLGDTAMYLCATSRGLAGQETQYFGPGTRLLVL.

The V and J genes are TRBV7-2 and TRBJ1-3; D is unresolved. The CDR3 runs to 16 residues. Germline CDR1 and CDR2: SGHTA and FQGNSA. V was cut by 2 bases and J by 0 bases, with 11 bases left in between. Here the CDR3 reads CASSLTAASSGNTIYF. CDR3 coding DNA: TGTGCCAGCAGCTTAACTGCAGCCTCCTCTGGAAACACCATATATTTT.

J is TRBJ1-2 and V is TRBV3-1 (or the pseudogene TRBV3-2); the match to TRBD1 covers 9 bases. Germline-derived CDR1 and CDR2 are LGHDT and YNNKEL (reference sequence). The CDR3 covers 14 residues. The V and J ends lost 5 bases and 4 bases, in that order; junction bases with no gene match: 5. CDR3 in amino acids: CASSDRGSSYGYTF. As DNA, the CDR3 is TGTGCCAGCAGCGACAGGGGGTCTAGCTATGGCTACACCTTC.

The V and J genes are TRBV5-1 and TRBJ2-7, with 7 bases identical to TRBD2. There are 16 residues in the CDR3. V lost 4 bases and J lost 9; bases outside the gene matches: 19. CDR1 and CDR2 from the germline V gene are SGHRS and YFSETQ. CDR3 nucleotide sequence: TGCGCCAGCAGCCCGGCCAGCGGGACGAGGATTTCTGGGCAGTACTTC. It translates to CASSPASGTRISGQYF.

V usage is TRBV28 and J usage is TRBJ1-6; no clear D gene. V lost 6 bases and J lost 0, with 9 bases in between. Germline assignment: CDR1 MDHEN and CDR2 SYDVKM. CDR3 length equals 15 residues. The CDR3 loop is CASRDGSSYNSPLHF. CDR3 nucleotides: TGTGCCAGCAGGGACGGCAGCTCCTATAATTCACCCCTCCACTTT.

The chain is built from TRBV5-1 and TRBJ2-3; the match to TRBD2 covers 8 bases. The length of the CDR3 is 17 residues. Per germline, CDR1 SGHRS and CDR2 YFSETQ. With 4 bases clipped from V and 3 bases from J, the junction kept 13 bases outside the gene matches. The CDR3 DNA reads TGCGCCAGCAGCCGAACCCTCTCGGGAGGGCCGACAGATACGCAGTATTTT. Encoded protein: CASSRTLSGGPTDTQYF.

A single count supports this clone. The chain has TRBV28 and TRBJ1-2; D gene ambiguous. Looked up from germline, CDR1 is MDHEN and CDR2 is SYDVKM. The CDR3 sequence is 13 residues long. V lost 4 bases to trimming and J lost 4 bases, with 10 bases between them. Here the CDR3 DNA reads TGTGCCAGCAGTTCCTCCGCCCGCTATGGCTACACCTTC. It yields the protein CASSSSARYGYTF.

The V gene is TRBV19, the J gene TRBJ1-5; D not resolved. V shed 3 bases and J shed 3 bases, with 12 bases lying between them. The CDR3 consists of 15 residues. Germline V gene data show CDR1 as LNHDA and CDR2 as SQIVND (reference sequence). CDR3 residues: CASSIYLRDNQPQHF. The CDR3 nucleotides read TGTGCCAGTAGTATTTACTTGAGGGACAATCAGCCCCAGCATTTT.

The rearrangement links TRBV7-3 to TRBJ2-2; tentative D call: TRBD1 (6 bases). Deletions cut 2 bases from V and 6 bases from J, with 16 bases between. Per germline, CDR1 SGHTA and CDR2 FQGTGA. The CDR3 consists of 16 residues. The CDR3 region is CASSLGGRGKAGELFF. In nucleotides, the CDR3 is TGTGCCAGCAGCTTAGGGGGCAGGGGTAAAGCCGGGGAGCTGTTTTTT.

This chain connects TRBV18 to TRBJ1-1, with D uncertain. The CDR3 length is 15 residues. Germline CDR1 is KGHSH and CDR2 is LQKENI. Trimming pared 6 bases from V and 2 bases from J, leaving 16 bases between. The CDR3 DNA sequence: TGTGCCAGCTCCACCCAAGGGAATGGAAACACTGAAGCTTTCTTT. Its translation is CASSTQGNGNTEAFF.

A single count supports this clone. The gene calls are TRBV6-4 and TRBJ2-7, with a possible D match to TRBD2 (6 bases). V lost 11 bases and J lost 0, with 26 bases in between. Germline V gives CDR1 MRHNA, CDR2 SNTAGT. CDR3 length: 17 amino acids. The CDR3 region has the DNA TGTGCCTGTTTTAACGGGGGAACTAGCTTTATCTCCTACGAGCAGTACTTC. Amino acid sequence: CACFNGGTSFISYEQYF.

The chain recombines TRBV5-1 with TRBJ2-1, with a weak D call TRBD1 (5 bases). V lost 2 bases, J lost 7 bases, and 16 bases lay in between. The CDR3 spans 15 residues. Germline V gene sequence: CDR1 SGHRS, CDR2 YFSETQ. The CDR3 sequence: CASSFSRAPSNEQFF. CDR3 in DNA: TGCGCCAGCAGCTTTTCCAGGGCGCCCTCAAATGAGCAGTTCTTC.

This chain links TRBV7-2 with TRBJ1-2; 7 nucleotides agree with TRBD1. CDR3 size: 13 residues. The ends lost 5 bases at V and 2 bases at J; junction bases unmatched: 2. The germline V gene has CDR1 SGHTA and CDR2 FQGNSA. This CDR3 is CASSATGNYGYTF. The DNA for the CDR3 is TGTGCCAGCAGCGCGACAGGGAACTATGGCTACACCTTC.

The chain carries TRBV19 and TRBJ1-4; TRBD1 agrees at 7 bases. CDR1 and CDR2 from the germline V gene are LNHDA and SQIVND (reference sequence). The trim removed 3 bases at V and 3 bases at J, leaving 1 base unmatched. This CDR3 is built from 14 residues. DNA for the CDR3: TGTGCCAGTAGTATCGGGACAGCTAATGAAAAACTGTTTTTT. It encodes CASSIGTANEKLFF.

The chain recombines TRBV10-3 with TRBJ1-1; possible D gene TRBD1, 5 bases. The CDR3 spans 12 residues. V was shortened by 2 bases and J by 4 bases, with 5 bases between the two germline ends. CDR1 and CDR2 from the germline V gene are ENHRY and SYGVKD. The DNA for the CDR3 is TGTGCCATCAGTGAGGGGACCACTGAAGCTTTCTTT. It translates to CAISEGTTEAFF.

This clone was found once. This sequence joins TRBV18 and TRBJ2-6; maybe TRBD1 (5 bases). The CDR3 totals 15 residues. Trimming cost V 1 base and J 5 bases, with 9 bases left between them. In germline, CDR1 is KGHSH, CDR2 LQKENI. CDR3 sequence reads: CASSPQGLRANVLTF. CDR3 nucleotides: TGTGCCAGCTCACCACAGGGGCTGAGGGCCAACGTCCTGACTTTC.

This chain links TRBV6-5 with TRBJ1-1, with a possible D match to TRBD1 (6 bases). The CDR3 is 15 residues long. Germline CDR1 reads MNHEY; CDR2 reads SVGAGI. V shed 4 bases and J shed 0 bases, with 12 bases lying between them. The CDR3 region has the DNA TGTGCCAGCAGTTGGACCAGGGGCGTGAACACTGAAGCTTTCTTT. Translated: CASSWTRGVNTEAFF.

The V gene is TRBV28, the J gene TRBJ1-5; D is perhaps TRBD1 (5 bases). CDR1 is MDHEN and CDR2 is SYDVKM in the germline V gene. Trimming removed 6 bases at V and 6 bases at J, with 18 bases between. The CDR3 consists of 15 residues. CDR3 in DNA: TGTGCCAGCAGGCCGGGAGGGGTGGGTGGTCAGCCCCAGCATTTT. Translating gives CASRPGGVGGQPQHF.

The chain carries TRBV6-1 and TRBJ2-7, with TRBD1 identical over 9 bases. The CDR3 spans 14 residues. The germline gives CDR1 MNHNS, CDR2 SASEGT. V lost 2 bases, J lost 5 bases, and 4 bases stayed unmatched. The DNA of the CDR3 is TGTGCCAGCAGTGAATCGGGACAGGGTGACGAGCAGTACTTC. Amino acid sequence: CASSESGQGDEQYF.

The J gene is TRBJ1-2, the V gene TRBV30, with D unresolved. This CDR3 spans 10 amino acids. Per germline, CDR1 GTSNPN and CDR2 SVGIG (reference sequence). V was pared by 5 bases and J by 6 bases, with 7 bases between. The CDR3 spells CAWSGNGYTF. The CDR3 nucleotides are TGTGCCTGGTCTGGGAATGGCTACACCTTC. The whole variable domain, filled in from reference TRBV30 and TRBJ1-2, reads SQTIHQWPATLVQPVGSPLSLECTVEGTSNPNLYWYRQAAGRGLQLLFYSVGIGQISSEVPQNLSASRPQDRQFILSSKKLLLSDSGFYLCAWSGNGYTFGSGTRLTVV.

V and J are TRBV6-5 and TRBJ2-7, with 7 bases aligning to TRBD1. CDR3 length equals 15 residues. V lost 5 bases to trimming and J lost 3 bases; unmatched junction nucleotides: 10. Germline assignment: CDR1 MNHEY and CDR2 SVGAGI. The chain's CDR3 is CASSPTGAHGYEQYF. CDR3 nucleotides: TGTGCCAGCAGTCCCACAGGGGCGCATGGCTACGAGCAGTACTTC.

The chain couples TRBV12-3 or TRBV12-4 to TRBJ2-1, with D possibly TRBD2 on 5 matching bases. V dropped 7 bases and J dropped 8 bases, with 15 bases sitting between them. The CDR3 contains 13 residues. The CDR3 sequence is CASTGKRSDEQFF. DNA for the CDR3: TGTGCCAGCACCGGGAAGAGGTCCGATGAGCAGTTCTTC.